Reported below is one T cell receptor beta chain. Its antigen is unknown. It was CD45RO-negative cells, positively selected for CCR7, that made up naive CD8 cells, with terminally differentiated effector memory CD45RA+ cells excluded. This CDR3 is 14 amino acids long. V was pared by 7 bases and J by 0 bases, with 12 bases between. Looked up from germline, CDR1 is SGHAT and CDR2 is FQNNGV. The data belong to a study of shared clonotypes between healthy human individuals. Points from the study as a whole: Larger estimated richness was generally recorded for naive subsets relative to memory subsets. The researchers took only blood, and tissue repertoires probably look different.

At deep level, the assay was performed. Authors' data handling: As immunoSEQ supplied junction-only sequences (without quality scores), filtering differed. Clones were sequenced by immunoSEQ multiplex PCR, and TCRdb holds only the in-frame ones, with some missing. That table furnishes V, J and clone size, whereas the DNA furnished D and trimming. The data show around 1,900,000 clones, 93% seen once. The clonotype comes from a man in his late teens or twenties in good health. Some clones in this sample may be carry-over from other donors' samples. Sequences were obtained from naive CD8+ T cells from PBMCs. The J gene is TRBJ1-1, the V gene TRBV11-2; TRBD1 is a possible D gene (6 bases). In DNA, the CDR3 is TGTGCCAGCATCCAGACAGGCATGAACACTGAAGCTTTCTTT. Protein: CASIQTGMNTEAFF.